This TCR beta chain was found in a study of T cells in Graves' hyperthyroidism and ophthalmopathy. The authors deemed Graves' hyperthyroidism stable absent ophthalmopathy progression within 18 months. Amplification of TCR beta CDR3 regions used RNA as the template. With the HTBI primer set, the TCR CDR3 went through a first round of RT-PCR. Each CDR3 protein is one row after TCRdb ran MiXCR on the multiplex PCR reads. Of just under 750,000 distinct CDR3 sequences in the sample, approximately 36% were seen once. This CDR3 comprises 12 residues. Germline V gene sequence: CDR1 ENHRY, CDR2 SYGVKD. For this clonotype: One end of the junction is discordant with germline, which a read error may explain.

The rearrangement uses TRBV10-3 and TRBJ2-7, with 7 nucleotides matching TRBD2. The J call may not be correct, given that the DNA end is closer to TRBJ2-1. The specimen sequenced was blood. This sequence originates from a woman aged 40 to 50 with Graves' hyperthyroidism. The CDR3 loop is CASSLGGTEQFF. CDR3 DNA sequence: TGTGCCAGCAGTCTGGGGGGGACTGAGCAGTTCTTC.